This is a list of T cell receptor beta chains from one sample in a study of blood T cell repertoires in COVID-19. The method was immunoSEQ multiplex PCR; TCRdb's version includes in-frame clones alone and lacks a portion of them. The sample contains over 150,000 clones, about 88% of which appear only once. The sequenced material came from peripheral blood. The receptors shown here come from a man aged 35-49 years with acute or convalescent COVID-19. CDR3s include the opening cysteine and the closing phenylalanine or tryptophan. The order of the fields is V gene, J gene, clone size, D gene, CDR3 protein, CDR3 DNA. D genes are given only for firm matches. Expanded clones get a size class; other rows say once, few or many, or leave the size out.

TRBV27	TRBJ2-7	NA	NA	CASSFRGGPDLYEQYF	TGTGCCAGCAGTTTTAGGGGGGGGCCCGACCTATACGAGCAGTACTTC
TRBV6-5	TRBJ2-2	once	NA	CASSLTGELFF	TGTGCCAGCAGTTTAACCGGGGAGCTGTTTTTT
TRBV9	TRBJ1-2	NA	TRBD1	CASSVSRDRSNYGYTF	TGTGCCAGCAGCGTATCCCGGGACAGGAGCAACTATGGCTACACCTTC
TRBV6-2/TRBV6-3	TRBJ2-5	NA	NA	CASRPGTNRVGTQYF	TGTGCCAGCAGACCTGGGACAAACAGGGTCGGGACCCAGTACTTC
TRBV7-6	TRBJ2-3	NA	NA	CASSYQGARATDTQYF	TGTGCCAGCAGCTACCAAGGGGCGCGAGCCACAGATACGCAGTATTTT
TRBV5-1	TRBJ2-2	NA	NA	CASSSSSSSTGELFF	TGCGCCAGCAGCTCCTCCTCTAGCTCCACCGGGGAGCTGTTTTTT
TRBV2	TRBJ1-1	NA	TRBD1	CASGDRGGTEAFF	TGTGCCAGCGGCGACAGGGGAGGGACTGAAGCTTTCTTT
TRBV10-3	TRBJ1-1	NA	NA	CAISAGGVTEAFF	TGTGCCATCAGTGCCGGGGGGGTCACTGAAGCTTTCTTT
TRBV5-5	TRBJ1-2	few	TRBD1	CASSPAGGEGYTF	TGTGCCAGCAGTCCGGCAGGGGGCGAAGGCTACACCTTC
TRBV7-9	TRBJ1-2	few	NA	CASSFISTYGYTF	TGTGCCAGCAGCTTTATCAGTACCTATGGCTACACCTTC
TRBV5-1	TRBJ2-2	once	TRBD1	CASSSTGGSSTGELFF	TGCGCCAGCAGCTCAACAGGGGGCTCTAGCACCGGGGAGCTGTTTTTT
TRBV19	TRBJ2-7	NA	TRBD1	CASSITQGARYEQYF	TGTGCCAGTAGTATCACCCAGGGGGCGCGCTACGAGCAGTACTTC
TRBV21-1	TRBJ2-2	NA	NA	CASSNSPKLAGAFANTGELFF	TGTGCCAGCAGCAATAGTCCAAAACTAGCGGGGGCGTTCGCGAACACCGGGGAGCTGTTTTTT
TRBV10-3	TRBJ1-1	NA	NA	CAISESSYANTEAFF	TGTGCCATCAGTGAGTCGTCCTACGCTAACACTGAAGCTTTCTTT
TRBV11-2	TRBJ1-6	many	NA	CASSSRNNSPLHF	TGTGCCAGCAGCTCGCGAAATAATTCACCCCTCCACTTT
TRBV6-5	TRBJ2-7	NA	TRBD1	CASSYRGQGVYEQYF	TGTGCCAGCAGTTATCGGGGACAGGGGGTCTACGAGCAGTACTTC
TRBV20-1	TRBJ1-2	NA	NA	CSAYRDGYTF	TGCAGTGCTTACAGGGATGGCTACACCTTC